These 24 T cell receptor beta chains were all obtained from the same sample, sequenced in a study of immune evolution from preneoplasia to lung adenocarcinoma. Data came from immunoSEQ multiplex PCR; TCRdb stores just in-frame clones and leaves some out. The table shows roughly 15,000 clones, with roughly 87% occurring only once. Sequencing was carried out using FFPE lung adenocarcinoma in situ tissue. The receptors here all came from a donor of 70 years or more with lung adenocarcinoma.

The chain couples TRBV7-9 to TRBJ1-4, with D maybe TRBD1 (5 bases). CDR1 is SEHNR and CDR2 is FQNEAQ in the germline V gene (reference sequence). V was shortened by 6 bases and J by 5 bases, with 10 bases between the two germline ends. The CDR3 length is 13 residues. This CDR3 is CASSGALNEKLFF. CDR3 coding DNA: TGTGCCAGCAGTGGGGCGTTGAATGAAAAACTGTTTTTT.

The V gene is TRBV30, the J gene TRBJ2-7, with D possibly called TRBD1 or TRBD2 (5 bases each). The CDR3 sequence is 15 residues long. Germline CDR1 GTSNPN, CDR2 SVGIG (reference sequence). V was shortened by 2 bases and J by 1 base, with 15 bases between the two germline ends. CDR3 loop: CAWSYRDGGSYEQYF. The CDR3 region has the DNA TGTGCCTGGAGTTACCGGGACGGTGGGTCCTACGAGCAGTACTTC.

The chain links TRBV25-1 to TRBJ1-2, with a weak D call TRBD1 (5 bases). The CDR3 is 12 residues long. Trimming left V 2 bases short and J 6 bases short, with 7 bases between. Germline V gene data show CDR1 as MGHDK and CDR2 as SYGVNS. The CDR3 DNA sequence: TGTGCCAGCAGTGAAGGGGGGAATGGCTACACCTTC. Translated, it gives CASSEGGNGYTF.

In its sample, this clone was seen once. The rearrangement links TRBV5-1 to TRBJ2-5; TRBD1 is a possible D gene (6 bases). Judging by the DNA end, TRBJ2-7 fits better; the J call may be wrong. The germline V gene has CDR1 SGHRS and CDR2 YFSETQ. The CDR3 consists of 14 residues. CDR3 sequence (DNA): TGCGCCAGCAGCTTATCTACAGGGTCTCTCGAGCAGTACTTC. Amino acid sequence: CASSLSTGSLEQYF.

The chain links TRBV11-2 to TRBJ2-7; D call uncertain. Germline CDR1 is SGHAT and CDR2 is FQNNGV. The CDR3 covers 14 residues. Trimming pared 1 base from V and 2 bases from J, leaving 9 bases between. In nucleotides, the CDR3 is TGTGCCAGCAGCTTAGTGCGTTTTACCTACGAGCAGTACTTC. As protein: CASSLVRFTYEQYF.

The chain carries TRBV29-1 and TRBJ2-5, with D unclear. The CDR3 sequence is 12 residues long. The germline gives CDR1 SQVTM, CDR2 ANQGSEA. The V end lost 7 bases, the J end lost 5 bases, and 14 bases lay between the germline ends. CDR3 residues: CSAALQTETQYF. The CDR3 DNA sequence: TGCAGCGCTGCCCTCCAAACGGAGACCCAGTACTTC.

The table lists this clone with a count of one. The chain couples TRBV5-1 to TRBJ2-6; D is perhaps TRBD1 (6 bases). This CDR3 comprises 15 residues. Per the germline V gene, CDR1 is SGHRS and CDR2 is YFSETQ. V was trimmed by 6 bases and J by 1 base, leaving 11 bases between them. For the CDR3, the DNA is TGCGCCAGCAAAAATACAGGGTCTGGGGCCAACGTCCTGACTTTC. It is translated as CASKNTGSGANVLTF.

V is TRBV7-9 and J is TRBJ2-5, with 10 bases aligning to TRBD1. Trimming cost V 8 bases and J 5 bases; bases outside gene matches: 5. Germline V CDR1 and CDR2: SEHNR, FQNEAQ (reference sequence). The CDR3 is 13 amino acids. The CDR3 sequence: CASAWTGGETQYF. The CDR3 nucleotides are TGTGCCAGCGCCTGGACAGGGGGGGAGACCCAGTACTTC.

V usage is TRBV5-8 and J usage is TRBJ2-1, with TRBD1 as a possible D gene (5 bases). V shed 2 bases and J shed 5 bases, with 11 bases lying between them. The germline V gene has CDR1 SGHTS and CDR2 YDEGEE. There are 14 residues in the CDR3. The CDR3 loop reads CASSFRVANNEQFF. CDR3 sequence (DNA): TGTGCCAGCAGCTTCAGGGTAGCAAACAATGAGCAGTTCTTC.

The chain has TRBV27 and TRBJ2-5; no reliable D call. This CDR3 contains 9 residues. Germline V lookup: CDR1 MNHEY, CDR2 SMNVEV (reference sequence). The V gene lost 9 bases and the J gene lost 7 bases, with 6 bases spanning the gap. The CDR3 coding sequence is TGTGCCAGACCGCGGACCCAGTACTTC. Translated: CARPRTQYF.

J is TRBJ2-1 and V is TRBV6-6; weak D call: TRBD1 (6 bases). From germline, CDR1 is MNHNY and CDR2 SVGAGI (reference sequence). This CDR3 is 12 amino acids long. Trimming cost V 0 bases and J 13 bases, with 10 bases left between them. CDR3: CASSYSSDSQFF. As DNA, the CDR3 is TGTGCCAGCAGTTACTCCTCGGACAGCCAGTTCTTC.

The chain recombines TRBV19 with TRBJ2-4; 9 bases are shared with TRBD1. The length of the CDR3 is 13 residues. The V gene's germline CDR1 is LNHDA and CDR2 SQIVND (reference sequence). The V segment lost 7 bases and the J segment 9 bases; nucleotides outside the gene matches: 7. The CDR3 reads CASMPGQGVIQYF. The CDR3 DNA reads as TGTGCCAGTATGCCGGGACAGGGTGTCATTCAGTACTTC.

The rearrangement uses TRBV20-1 and TRBJ1-1; D is unclear. Germline assignment: CDR1 DFQATT and CDR2 SNEGSKA (reference sequence). Trimming stripped 4 bases from V and 1 base from J, with 1 base between. The CDR3 contains 10 residues. In nucleotides, the CDR3 is TGCAGTGCTAAGAACACTGAAGCTTTCTTT. The encoded protein is CSAKNTEAFF.

The V gene is TRBV6-5, the J gene TRBJ1-2, with no clear D. The CDR3 sequence is 15 residues long. Deletions cut 5 bases from V and 4 bases from J, with 17 bases between. From germline, CDR1 is MNHEY and CDR2 SVGAGI. The DNA of the CDR3 is TGTGCCAGCAGTCCCACCCGATCCGCGCGCTATGGCTACACCTTC. Translating gives CASSPTRSARYGYTF.

This clone was seen a single time. The V gene is TRBV19, the J gene TRBJ1-1; D possibly corresponds to TRBD1 (5 bases). Germline values: CDR1 LNHDA, CDR2 SQIVND (reference sequence). CDR3 size: 14 residues. Trimming cost V 5 bases and J 4 bases, with 14 bases left between them. The CDR3 sequence: CASSERDESTEAFF. As DNA, the CDR3 is TGTGCCAGTAGTGAAAGGGACGAGAGCACTGAAGCTTTCTTT.

The chain recombines TRBV19 with TRBJ2-5; TRBD2 aligns across 7 bases. Per the germline V gene, CDR1 is LNHDA and CDR2 is SQIVND (reference sequence). The CDR3 has 14 amino acids. The ends lost 3 bases at V and 5 bases at J; junction bases unmatched: 6. The CDR3 nucleotides read TGTGCCAGTAGTATTGGACTAGGGTTGGAGACCCAGTACTTC. Amino acids: CASSIGLGLETQYF.

The chain recombines TRBV6-5 with TRBJ2-1, with D unresolved. The CDR3 covers 15 residues. V was clipped by 2 bases and J by 3 bases, with 11 bases between them. Looked up from germline, CDR1 is MNHEY and CDR2 is SVGAGI. CDR3 DNA sequence: TGTGCCAGCAGTTACCGCAGCTCCCTCTACAATGAGCAGTTCTTC. Protein: CASSYRSSLYNEQFF.

The J gene is TRBJ2-5, the V gene TRBV5-1, with 8 bases aligning to TRBD2. Germline assignment: CDR1 SGHRS and CDR2 YFSETQ. The CDR3 has 17 residues. The trim removed 4 bases at V and 5 bases at J, leaving 16 bases unmatched. This CDR3 reads CASSPPVGGSGTETQYF. In DNA form, the CDR3 reads TGCGCCAGCAGCCCTCCCGTCGGGGGTAGCGGGACCGAGACCCAGTACTTC. Complete variable domain (other parts from reference TRBV5-1 and TRBJ2-5): KAGVTQTPRYLIKTRGQQVTLSCSPISGHRSVSWYQQTPGQGLQFLFEYFSETQRNKGNFPGRFSGRQFSNSRSEMNVSTLELGDSALYLCASSPPVGGSGTETQYFGPGTRLLVL.

The chain recombines TRBV29-1 with TRBJ2-1; D unresolved. Germline V lookup: CDR1 SQVTM, CDR2 ANQGSEA. Between the trimmed V and J ends, which lost 3 bases and 5 bases, there was a span of 8 bases. This CDR3 contains 12 residues. The CDR3 DNA reads TGCAGCGTTGAGGTCCAGAACAATGAGCAGTTCTTC. This encodes CSVEVQNNEQFF.

This clone was picked up a small number of times. CDR3 loop: CASTGLLVGTGELFF. For the CDR3, the DNA is TGTGCCAGCACGGGGTTATTGGTGGGCACCGGGGAGCTGTTTTTT. The V gene is TRBV6-1, the J gene TRBJ2-2; the D gene is possibly TRBD2 (5 bases). Trimming left V 7 bases short and J 4 bases short, with 16 bases between. CDR1 and CDR2 (germline): MNHNS, SASEGT. This CDR3 region has 15 residues.

The CDR3 protein is CASSPGRETQYF. In DNA form, the CDR3 reads TGTGCCAGCTCACCAGGTAGAGAGACCCAGTACTTC. V and J are TRBV18 and TRBJ2-5; D remains ambiguous. Trimming took 2 bases from V and 4 from J, leaving 5 bases between them. Germline lookup yields CDR1 KGHSH and CDR2 LQKENI. The CDR3 has 12 residues. The full variable domain, completed using reference TRBV18 and TRBJ2-5, is NAGVMQNPRHLVRRRGQEARLRCSPMKGHSHVYWYRQLPEEGLKFMVYLQKENIIDESGMPKERFSAEFPKEGPSILRIQQVVRGDSAAYFCASSPGRETQYFGPGTRLLVL.

As for this clone: This sample also contains other DNA sequences that code for the same CDR3. The gene calls are TRBV2 and TRBJ2-5; tentatively, D is TRBD1 (6 bases). Trimming removed 3 bases at V and 2 bases at J, with 7 bases between. CDR3 length: 13 amino acids. Per germline, CDR1 SNHLY and CDR2 FYNNEI. The CDR3 loop reads CASSEDSQETQYF. The DNA for the CDR3 is TGTGCCAGCAGTGAGGACAGTCAAGAGACCCAGTACTTC. Filled out from reference TRBV2 and TRBJ2-5, the complete variable domain reads EPEVTQTPSHQVTQMGQEVILRCVPISNHLYFYWYRQILGQKVEFLVSFYNNEISEKSEIFDDQFSVERPDGSNFTLKIRSTKLEDSAMYFCASSEDSQETQYFGPGTRLLVL.

In its sample, this clone was seen a few times. V is TRBV6-4 and J is TRBJ2-1; TRBD2 agrees at 10 bases. The germline V gene encodes CDR1 MRHNA and CDR2 SNTAGT. After removal of 5 bases from V and 9 bases from J, the junction contained 7 bases not matched to a gene. The CDR3 sequence is 14 residues long. The CDR3 DNA reads TGTGCCAGCAGTTGGGGACTAGCGAGGGGTGAGCAGTTCTTC. It encodes CASSWGLARGEQFF.

This rearrangement joins TRBV5-1 to TRBJ2-7; the match to TRBD2 covers 13 bases. The CDR3 has 14 amino acids. V gave up 0 bases and J gave up 6 bases; unmatched junction bases: 0. The V gene's germline CDR1 is SGHRS and CDR2 YFSETQ. This CDR3 reads CASSLGTSGGEQYF. CDR3 coding DNA: TGCGCCAGCAGCTTGGGGACTAGCGGGGGCGAGCAGTACTTC.